Each of the 9 T cell receptor beta chains below was sequenced from the same sample in a study of regulatory T cells in long-lasting Graves disease (dated by TCRdb to about 2021). In the paper's terms, the time point label means: newly diagnosed GD, antithyroid drugs for less than 3 months. RNA was extracted from PBMCs in TRIzol for both TCR sequencing and RNA sequencing. Library construction relied on multiplex PCR. TCRdb shows the sequencer as Illumina HiSeq 4000. iRepertoire HTBI primers and Arm-PCR amplification of CDR3 regions were used to construct TCR beta libraries. TCRdb passed the public sequencing reads through fastp at Q25 and MiXCR, retaining productive beta sequences. Rows are unified per CDR3 protein, each entry keeping the most common DNA and genes. This sample is represented by 420,000 or so distinct CDR3 sequences; about a sixth of them were singletons. About 23% of the sample is held by the ten biggest clonotypes.

Another study also made use of these data, one on T cells in Graves' hyperthyroidism and ophthalmopathy.

The input for sequencing was peripheral blood mononuclear cells (PBMCs), taken at new diagnosis, from a patient treated with antithyroid drugs. The receptors were sampled from a woman aged 18-29 years with Graves disease. Donor details come from another sample of the same person, matched by shared clones.

This clonotype has at least ten counts. J is TRBJ2-7 and V is TRBV20-1; 8 nucleotides align to TRBD2. After removal of 6 bases from V and 6 bases from J, the junction contained 10 bases not matched to a gene. This CDR3 has 13 residues. Germline assignment: CDR1 DFQATT and CDR2 SNEGSKA (reference sequence). For the CDR3, the DNA is TGCAGTGCAACCGGGACTAGAATAGTCGAGCAGTACTTC. It encodes CSATGTRIVEQYF.

This clonotype was recorded at least ten times. V gene TRBV28 combines with J gene TRBJ2-5, with TRBD1 identical over 7 bases. This CDR3 is 15 amino acids long. V was pared by 4 bases and J by 1 base, with 6 bases of the junction left unmatched. CDR1 is MDHEN, CDR2 SYDVKM, per germline. The CDR3 loop reads CASSSGGYGQETQYF. For the CDR3, the DNA is TGTGCCAGCAGTTCAGGGGGTTACGGCCAAGAGACCCAGTACTTC.

This chain uses TRBV6-2 or TRBV6-3 with TRBJ2-7; D may match TRBD1 or TRBD2 (5 bases each). Per the germline V gene, CDR1 is MNHEY and CDR2 is SVGEGT. This CDR3 has 14 residues. V was pared by 7 bases and J by 5 bases, with 18 bases between. In DNA, the CDR3 is TGTGCCAGCAAACGAATTTACTCGGGGCACGAGCAGTACTTC. Protein: CASKRIYSGHEQYF.

There are a few counts of this clonotype. This sequence joins TRBV6-4 and TRBJ2-1, with 8 bases identical to TRBD2. The germline gives CDR1 MRHNA, CDR2 SNTAGT. V trimming: 0 bases; J trimming: 5 bases; junction bases outside the gene matches: 3. CDR3 length equals 15 residues. This CDR3 reads CASSDSAGGHNEQFF. The CDR3 DNA follows: TGTGCCAGCAGTGACTCGGCGGGAGGCCACAATGAGCAGTTCTTC.

In regard to this clonotype: A far bigger clonotype differs at one base, so this is likely a read error. The chain carries TRBV28 and TRBJ2-7, with D unresolved. V lost 2 bases and J 7 bases, leaving 15 bases between the germline ends. This CDR3 has 14 amino acids. The germline V gene encodes CDR1 MDHEN and CDR2 SYDVKM. The CDR3 loop reads CASSLGPYPNEQYF. CDR3 bases: TGTGCCAGCAGTTTAGGGCCATACCCCAATGAGCAGTACTTC. Complete variable domain (other parts from reference TRBV28 and TRBJ2-7): DVKVTQSSRYLVKRTGEKVFLECVQDMDHENMFWYRQDPGLGLRLIYFSYDVKMKEKGDIPEGYSVSREKKERFSLILESASTNQTSMYLCASSLGPYPNEQYFGPGTRLTVT.

This clonotype was counted only a few times. The rearrangement uses TRBV20-1 and TRBJ1-5, with a possible D match to TRBD1 (5 bases). The germline V and J ends were trimmed by 2 bases and 2 bases, with 10 bases remaining between them. The germline gives CDR1 DFQATT, CDR2 SNEGSKA (reference sequence). This CDR3 contains 14 residues. The CDR3 region has the DNA TGCAGTGCTAGACAAGGGGCCGGCAATCAGCCCCAGCATTTT. This gives the protein CSARQGAGNQPQHF.

This clonotype appeared a few times. The V and J genes are TRBV27 and TRBJ2-5; 12 bases map to TRBD2. The junction had 7 bases not matched to a gene; V was cut back by 5 bases and J by 6 bases. In germline, CDR1 is MNHEY, CDR2 SMNVEV (reference sequence). The CDR3 spans 15 residues. The CDR3 reads CASSMTSGSWQTQYF. The CDR3 region has the DNA TGTGCCAGCAGTATGACTAGCGGGAGCTGGCAGACCCAGTACTTC.

This clonotype was picked up many times. The V and J genes are TRBV20-1 and TRBJ2-3; no definite D call. The CDR3 spans 15 residues. CDR1 is DFQATT and CDR2 is SNEGSKA in the germline V gene (reference sequence). The V end lost 1 base, the J end lost 2 bases, and 13 bases lay between the germline ends. In nucleotides, the CDR3 is TGCAGTGCTAGAGGAGGATCTACCATCACAGATACGCAGTATTTT. This encodes CSARGGSTITDTQYF.

V gene TRBV5-8 combines with J gene TRBJ1-2; D is possibly TRBD1 (6 bases). The CDR3 has 15 amino acids. Germline values: CDR1 SGHTS, CDR2 YDEGEE. The V and J ends lost 2 bases and 3 bases respectively, with 14 bases between them. CDR3 sequence (DNA): TGTGCCAGCAGCTTCGGGTCCCCAGGGGACTATGGCTACACCTTC. Translated, it gives CASSFGSPGDYGYTF.